The 32 T cell receptor beta chains listed next were all sequenced from one sample in a study of OX40 agonist ivuxolimab in advanced cancers. Only in-frame clones appear in the TCRdb table, and some are missing; sequencing was by immunoSEQ multiplex PCR. The data hold about 88,000 clones, with 70% to 90% observed a single time. The specimen comprised CD4+ or CD8+ T cells sorted from blood, sampled in a trial of the OX40 agonist ivuxolimab. The receptors were gathered from an adult with an advanced solid tumor such as melanoma, head and neck, liver or kidney cancer.

This chain links TRBV10-1 with TRBJ2-3; 13 nucleotides align to TRBD2. Per germline, CDR1 WNHNN and CDR2 SYGVQD (reference sequence). The CDR3 runs to 19 residues. The ends lost 0 bases at V and 6 bases at J; junction bases unmatched: 12. The CDR3 bases are TGCGCCAGCAGTGAGTCATGGACTAGCGGGAGCGCGCCGTCTGATACGCAGTATTTT. Protein product: CASSESWTSGSAPSDTQYF.

The gene calls are TRBV30 and TRBJ2-2; D may be TRBD1 or TRBD2 (5 bases each). V shed 5 bases and J shed 2 bases, with 12 bases lying between them. The V gene's germline CDR1 is GTSNPN and CDR2 SVGIG (reference sequence). This CDR3 region has 14 residues. The CDR3: CAWSPGPNTGELFF. The CDR3 coding sequence is TGTGCCTGGTCCCCGGGGCCTAACACCGGGGAGCTGTTTTTT.

V is TRBV4-3 and J is TRBJ2-1; D unresolved. The CDR3 runs to 16 residues. The germline V and J ends were trimmed by 5 bases and 0 bases, with 14 bases remaining between them. Germline lookup yields CDR1 LGHNA and CDR2 YSLEER. The CDR3 nucleotides are TGCGCCAGCAGCTCCTTTACACCCAGCTCCTACAATGAGCAGTTCTTC. Translating gives CASSSFTPSSYNEQFF.

The chain has TRBV30 and TRBJ2-1, with a tentative D call TRBD2 (5 bases). The V end was cut by 0 bases, the J end by 4 bases, with 10 bases between. Germline V gene lookup returns CDR1 GTSNPN and CDR2 SVGIG (reference sequence). The CDR3 has 14 amino acids. The CDR3 bases are TGTGCCTGGAGTGTACGGAGCGGTTACAATGAGCAGTTCTTC. Protein product: CAWSVRSGYNEQFF.

CDR3 DNA: TGCGCCAGCAGCCAAGTAAGAGTCCTAGCGGGAGGGAGAATCGCAGATACGCAGTATTTT. Its protein is CASSQVRVLAGGRIADTQYF. The chain uses TRBV4-1 and TRBJ2-3; the match to TRBD2 covers 12 bases. The CDR3 extends over 20 amino acids. Looked up from germline, CDR1 is MGHRA and CDR2 is YSYEKL. The V and J ends lost 1 base and 4 bases, in that order; junction bases with no gene match: 15.

The chain employs TRBV5-1 and TRBJ2-3; no clear D. Germline assignment: CDR1 SGHRS and CDR2 YFSETQ. This CDR3 is built from 13 residues. Trimming took 4 bases from V and 0 from J, leaving 6 bases between them. The chain's CDR3 is CASSPPSTDTQYF. The CDR3 DNA sequence: TGCGCCAGCAGCCCACCAAGCACAGATACGCAGTATTTT.

V and J are TRBV4-2 and TRBJ1-5; a possible D gene is TRBD1 (5 bases). V was cut by 1 base and J by 9 bases, with 10 bases left in between. Germline CDR1 is LGHNA and CDR2 is YNFKEQ. The CDR3 runs 13 residues. Written as DNA, the CDR3 is TGTGCCAGCAGCCAAGCTACAGACAGGCCCCAGCATTTT. It translates to CASSQATDRPQHF.

The chain's CDR3 is CASSLNEKLFF. The CDR3 bases are TGTGCCAGCAGTCTTAATGAAAAACTGTTTTTT. This chain connects TRBV6-1 to TRBJ1-4; no clear D. The germline V and J ends were trimmed by 5 bases and 4 bases, with 2 bases remaining between them. The CDR3 has 11 amino acids. Germline V CDR1 and CDR2: MNHNS, SASEGT.

V usage is TRBV2 and J usage is TRBJ1-2; 7 bases line up with TRBD1. Trimming took 5 bases from V and 4 from J; bases not matched to a gene: 4. Germline assignment: CDR1 SNHLY and CDR2 FYNNEI. The CDR3 has 13 amino acids. The CDR3, as DNA: TGTGCCAGCAGTTCGACAGGGCCCTATGGCTACACCTTC. Translating gives CASSSTGPYGYTF.

The gene calls are TRBV10-3 and TRBJ2-7, with D possibly called TRBD1 or TRBD2 (5 bases each). Germline assignment: CDR1 ENHRY and CDR2 SYGVKD. The length of the CDR3 is 17 residues. V lost 6 bases to trimming and J lost 1 base, with 22 bases between them. The CDR3: CAIRARNGAGASYEQYF. The CDR3 coding sequence is TGTGCCATCAGAGCTAGGAATGGAGCCGGGGCGTCCTACGAGCAGTACTTC.

V is TRBV11-2 and J is TRBJ2-5; D may be TRBD2 (6 bases). Per the germline V gene, CDR1 is SGHAT and CDR2 is FQNNGV. The CDR3 contains 13 residues. V dropped 3 bases and J dropped 4 bases, with 9 bases sitting between them. CDR3 sequence (DNA): TGTGCCAGCAGCTTGGGAGGATCAGAGACCCAGTACTTC. Translating gives CASSLGGSETQYF.

DNA of the CDR3: TGTGCCAGCAGTTTGGGACAGTACCAAGAGACCCAGTACTTC. Translated, it gives CASSLGQYQETQYF. The V call is TRBV11-2, the J call TRBJ2-5; 7 nucleotides agree with TRBD1. V lost 6 bases to trimming and J lost 0 bases; unmatched junction nucleotides: 4. The CDR3 loop spans 14 amino acids. CDR1 and CDR2 from the germline V gene are SGHAT and FQNNGV.

V gene TRBV5-1 combines with J gene TRBJ2-2; 12 nucleotides match TRBD2. The germline gives CDR1 SGHRS, CDR2 YFSETQ. This CDR3 region has 15 residues. Trimming at V came to 7 bases and at J to 4 bases, leaving 5 bases not matched to a gene. The CDR3 protein is CASASLAGGTGELFF. The DNA of the CDR3 is TGCGCCAGCGCTTCACTAGCGGGAGGCACCGGGGAGCTGTTTTTT.

The rearrangement uses TRBV13 and TRBJ2-5; 11 nucleotides match TRBD2. The J call may be mistaken, given a closer DNA end match to TRBJ2-7. The CDR3 has 15 amino acids. Germline CDR1 and CDR2: PRHDT and FYEKMQ (reference sequence). CDR3 sequence (DNA): TGTGCCAGCAGCCCACTAGCGGGAGTCGATTACGAGCAGTACTTC. It translates to CASSPLAGVDYEQYF.

The V call is TRBV6-5, the J call TRBJ2-7; no clear D. The CDR3 runs to 14 residues. V was shortened by 2 bases and J by 2 bases, with 10 bases between the two germline ends. Germline V CDR1 and CDR2: MNHEY, SVGAGI. CDR3 nucleotides: TGTGCCAGCAGTTACATCCTGGGTGCCTACGAGCAGTACTTC. As protein: CASSYILGAYEQYF.

This clone was seen only once. CDR3 DNA sequence: TGTGCCAGTACAGGGGGAGAGACCCAGTACTTC. Residues: CASTGGETQYF. This chain joins TRBV5-4 and TRBJ2-5; 8 positions match TRBD1. The CDR3 contains 11 residues. With 8 bases clipped from V and 4 bases from J, the junction kept 1 base outside the gene matches. CDR1 is SGHNT, CDR2 YYREEE, per germline (reference sequence).

The chain combines TRBV18 with TRBJ1-3, with TRBD1 matching 7 bases. Germline CDR1 and CDR2: KGHSH and LQKENI. This CDR3 region has 15 residues. The junction had 6 bases not matched to a gene; V was cut back by 3 bases and J by 4 bases. The CDR3: CASSPQGTAGNTIYF. The CDR3 bases are TGTGCCAGCTCACCCCAGGGGACAGCAGGAAACACCATATATTTT. Looking up the rest from reference TRBV18 and TRBJ1-3 gives the full variable domain: NAGVMQNPRHLVRRRGQEARLRCSPMKGHSHVYWYRQLPEEGLKFMVYLQKENIIDESGMPKERFSAEFPKEGPSILRIQQVVRGDSAAYFCASSPQGTAGNTIYFGEGSWLTVV.

CDR3 nucleotide sequence: TGTGCCTGGCGGGACAGGGGAAATGAAAAACTGTTTTTT. Translating gives CAWRDRGNEKLFF. This chain links TRBV30 with TRBJ1-4; 10 positions match TRBD1. The CDR3 consists of 13 residues. V trimming: 5 bases; J trimming: 5 bases; junction bases outside the gene matches: 2. Per germline, CDR1 GTSNPN and CDR2 SVGIG (reference sequence).

This chain connects TRBV9 to TRBJ2-7, with 13 bases lining up with TRBD2. The CDR3 has 15 residues. The germline V gene has CDR1 SGDLS and CDR2 YYNGEE. The V segment lost 3 bases and the J segment 2 bases; nucleotides outside the gene matches: 2. The CDR3 bases are TGTGCCAGCAGCGCGGGACTAGCGGGACCCTACGAGCAGTACTTC. Translated, it gives CASSAGLAGPYEQYF. The full variable domain, with the rest looked up from reference TRBV9 and TRBJ2-7, is DSGVTQTPKHLITATGQRVTLRCSPRSGDLSVYWYQQSLDQGLQFLIQYYNGEERAKGNILERFSAQQFPDLHSELNLSSLELGDSALYFCASSAGLAGPYEQYFGPGTRLTVT.

The J gene is TRBJ1-6, the V gene TRBV27, with 7 positions matching TRBD1. V gave up 5 bases and J gave up 10 bases; unmatched junction bases: 8. The CDR3 is 14 residues long. Germline CDR1 and CDR2: MNHEY and SMNVEV (reference sequence). The CDR3 DNA follows: TGTGCCAGCAGTACAACGGACAGGTTATCACCCCTCCACTTT. It is translated as CASSTTDRLSPLHF.

The chain recombines TRBV5-1 with TRBJ2-5; 9 bases align to TRBD1. The CDR3 covers 16 residues. V gave up 0 bases and J gave up 1 base; unmatched junction bases: 4. CDR1 is SGHRS, CDR2 YFSETQ, per germline. The CDR3 DNA reads TGCGCCAGCAGCTTGGCCGTGACAGGGGGCCAAGAGACCCAGTACTTC. Translated, it gives CASSLAVTGGQETQYF.

The chain recombines TRBV13 with TRBJ1-2; perhaps TRBD1 as D (5 bases). Germline values: CDR1 PRHDT, CDR2 FYEKMQ (reference sequence). The CDR3 is 16 residues long. The V and J ends lost 2 bases and 7 bases respectively, with 20 bases between them. The CDR3, as DNA: TGTGCCAGCAGCTTAAAGCTCAGGGAAGCCCACTTTGGCTACACCTTC. Translation: CASSLKLREAHFGYTF.

CDR3 loop: CASSPGQNYGYTF. CDR3 DNA sequence: TGTGCCAGCAGCCCAGGACAGAACTATGGCTACACCTTC. The chain combines TRBV11-2 with TRBJ1-2; D perhaps matches TRBD1 (6 bases). V lost 5 bases to trimming and J lost 2 bases, with 9 bases between them. The CDR3 has 13 amino acids. Germline V gene lookup returns CDR1 SGHAT and CDR2 FQNNGV.

The chain recombines TRBV9 with TRBJ2-7, with 12 positions matching TRBD2. Germline assignment: CDR1 SGDLS and CDR2 YYNGEE. The CDR3 covers 14 residues. V gave up 4 bases and J gave up 4 bases; unmatched junction bases: 3. The CDR3 DNA follows: TGTGCCAGCAGCCCTAGCGGGAGGGTATACGAGCAGTACTTC. Encoded protein: CASSPSGRVYEQYF.

The J gene is TRBJ1-1, the V gene TRBV30; possible D gene TRBD1, 5 bases. V lost 1 base and J lost 0, with 15 bases in between. This CDR3 contains 16 residues. Looked up from germline, CDR1 is GTSNPN and CDR2 is SVGIG (reference sequence). Here the CDR3 reads CAWSEGAIIMNTEAFF. CDR3 nucleotides: TGTGCCTGGAGTGAAGGGGCCATAATAATGAACACTGAAGCTTTCTTT.

The rearrangement links TRBV7-8 to TRBJ1-4; 7 nucleotides match TRBD1. The V gene's germline CDR1 is SGHVS and CDR2 FQNEAQ. The V gene end was trimmed by 2 bases and the J gene end by 7 bases; junction bases not matched to a gene: 7. The CDR3 extends over 15 amino acids. The CDR3 nucleotides are TGTGCCAGCAGCTTAAAAGGGGGCATCGGTGAAAAACTGTTTTTT. Translating it yields CASSLKGGIGEKLFF. Full variable domain (remainder filled in from reference TRBV7-8 and TRBJ1-4): GAGVSQSPRYKVAKRGQDVALRCDPISGHVSLFWYQQALGQGPEFLTYFQNEAQLDKSGLPSDRFFAERPEGSVSTLKIQRTQQEDSAVYLCASSLKGGIGEKLFFGSGTQLSVL.

V usage is TRBV15 and J usage is TRBJ2-1; 9 bases align to TRBD1. CDR3 length: 14 residues. CDR1 and CDR2 (germline): LNHNV, YYDKDF (reference sequence). The junction had 14 bases not matched to a gene; V was cut back by 7 bases and J by 13 bases. The CDR3 DNA follows: TGTGCCACCACCTCGGACAGGGGACGGCTCCTCCAGTTCTTC. This codes for CATTSDRGRLLQFF.

This clone was seen ten or more times. This sequence joins TRBV19 and TRBJ2-1, with unresolved D. The CDR3 spans 14 residues. CDR1 is LNHDA and CDR2 is SQIVND in the germline V gene (reference sequence). The germline V and J ends were trimmed by 3 bases and 5 bases, with 11 bases remaining between them. CDR3 coding DNA: TGTGCCAGTAGTATCAATGTGGATAACAATGAGCAGTTCTTC. This sequence encodes CASSINVDNNEQFF.

The chain carries TRBV7-9 and TRBJ2-2; TRBD1 agrees at 7 bases. Per germline, CDR1 SEHNR and CDR2 FQNEAQ (reference sequence). The junction had 9 bases not matched to a gene; V was cut back by 5 bases and J by 3 bases. This CDR3 spans 16 amino acids. Here the CDR3 DNA reads TGTGCCAGCAGCGAGCCGACAGGGACGGACACCGGGGAGCTGTTTTTT. Encoded protein: CASSEPTGTDTGELFF.

This clone has a single count. This chain uses TRBV5-1 with TRBJ2-5, with no clear D. V dropped 4 bases and J dropped 4 bases, with 14 bases sitting between them. The length of the CDR3 is 14 residues. CDR1 and CDR2 (germline): SGHRS, YFSETQ. CDR3 bases: TGCGCCAGCAGCCTAGAGTCGAAGCGAGAGACCCAGTACTTC. Translation: CASSLESKRETQYF.

This rearrangement joins TRBV7-8 to TRBJ2-1, with 7 bases that match TRBD2. CDR1 is SGHVS and CDR2 is FQNEAQ in the germline V gene. Losses at the gene ends were 1 base for V and 6 bases for J; bases not matched to a gene: 9. The CDR3 has 16 residues. Here the CDR3 reads CASSLVVGLAANEQFF. CDR3 DNA sequence: TGTGCCAGCAGCTTAGTTGTCGGTCTAGCGGCCAATGAGCAGTTCTTC.

The V and J genes are TRBV10-2 and TRBJ2-7; tentatively, D is TRBD1 or TRBD2 (5 bases each). V was cut by 6 bases and J by 5 bases, with 14 bases left in between. CDR1 is WSHSY, CDR2 SAAADI, per germline. CDR3 length equals 13 residues. This chain's CDR3 is CASSLGGTNEQYF. DNA for the CDR3: TGCGCCAGCAGCCTTGGGGGAACCAACGAGCAGTACTTC.